Below, one T cell receptor beta chain is given with its context. Its antigen is not known. Germline CDR1 is SQVTM and CDR2 is ANQGSEA. The V gene lost 3 bases and the J gene lost 3 bases, with 9 bases spanning the gap. The CDR3 spans 13 residues. Through a sample-barcoded 5' primer and a J-beta primer mix, a second PCR was run for 7 to 11 cycles. In TCRdb, the 5' RACE reads were re-called with MiXCR into one record per CDR3 protein. The sample lists about 1,600,000 distinct CDR3 sequences, 42% seen once, with roughly 7.9% in the top ten. This record comes from a study of blood T cells in healthy people across ages. Study-wide findings and caveats: Changes in expanded clonotypes were possibly confounded, as the CMV status of donors was unknown.

The chain couples TRBV29-1 to TRBJ1-5; D uncertain. This TCR derives from a woman between 18 and 30 years old in good health. Sequencing was performed on blood. The CDR3 DNA reads as TGCAGCGTTGAGCCAGAGGCCAATCAGCCCCAGCATTTT. Translating it yields CSVEPEANQPQHF.